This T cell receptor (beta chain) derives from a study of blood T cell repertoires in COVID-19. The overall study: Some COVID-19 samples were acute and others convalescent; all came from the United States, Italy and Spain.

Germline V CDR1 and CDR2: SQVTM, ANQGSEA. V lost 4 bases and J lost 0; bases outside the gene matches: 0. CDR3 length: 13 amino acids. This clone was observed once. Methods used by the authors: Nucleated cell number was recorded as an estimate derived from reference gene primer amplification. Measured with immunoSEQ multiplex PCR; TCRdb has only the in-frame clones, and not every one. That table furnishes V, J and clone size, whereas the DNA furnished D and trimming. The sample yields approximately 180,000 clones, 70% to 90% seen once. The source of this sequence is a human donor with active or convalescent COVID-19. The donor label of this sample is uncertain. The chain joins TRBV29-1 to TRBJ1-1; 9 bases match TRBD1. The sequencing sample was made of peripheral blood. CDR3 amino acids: CSVGTGVNTEAFF. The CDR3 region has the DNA TGCAGCGTTGGGACAGGGGTGAACACTGAAGCTTTCTTT.